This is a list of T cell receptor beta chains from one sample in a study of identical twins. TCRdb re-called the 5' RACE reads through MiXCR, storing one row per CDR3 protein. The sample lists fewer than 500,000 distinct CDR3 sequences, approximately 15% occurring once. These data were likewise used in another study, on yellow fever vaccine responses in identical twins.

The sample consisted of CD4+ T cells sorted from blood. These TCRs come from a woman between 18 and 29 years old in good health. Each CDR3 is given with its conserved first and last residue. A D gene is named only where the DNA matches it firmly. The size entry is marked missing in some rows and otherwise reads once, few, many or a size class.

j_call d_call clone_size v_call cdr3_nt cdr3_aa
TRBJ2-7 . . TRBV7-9 TGTGCCAGCAGCTTTCTAGGGGGAGGTAACGAGCAGTACTTC CASSFLGGGNEQYF
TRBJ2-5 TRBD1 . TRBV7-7 TGTGCTAGCAGTACAACCTCCGGACAGGGAACCGGGGCCCAGTACTTC CASSTTSGQGTGAQYF
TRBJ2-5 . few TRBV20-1 TGCAGTGCTAGAGTGGCTACGGAGACCCAGTACTTC CSARVATETQYF
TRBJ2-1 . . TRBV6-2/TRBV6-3 TGTGCCAGCAGGATTGGGGGTTTGGTCGGGCGATACAATGAGCAGTTCTTC CASRIGGLVGRYNEQFF
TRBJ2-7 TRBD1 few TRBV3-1 TGTGCCAGCCGGGGTGGCGGGACAGGCTACGAGCAGTACTTC CASRGGGTGYEQYF
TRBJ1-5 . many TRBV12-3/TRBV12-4 TGTGCCAGCAGTTTTATGCAGGGCGGCAATCAGCCCCAGCATTTT CASSFMQGGNQPQHF
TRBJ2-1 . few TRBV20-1 TGCAGTGCTAGCGGGAGTTCCGGAGCCTACAATGAGCAGTTCTTC CSASGSSGAYNEQFF
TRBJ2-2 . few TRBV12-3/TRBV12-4 TGTGCCAGCAGTTTTCCGGGGGCGGTTCGAACCGGGGAGCTGTTTTTT CASSFPGAVRTGELFF
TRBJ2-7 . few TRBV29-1 TGCAGCGTTGGCCAAGACTTCTACGAGCAGTACTTC CSVGQDFYEQYF
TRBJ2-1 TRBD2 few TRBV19 TGTGCCAGTAGTACTCGAGCGGGAGGGCCTTTCAATGAGCAGTTCTTC CASSTRAGGPFNEQFF
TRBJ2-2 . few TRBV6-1 TGTGCCAGCATCGGGGTCACGACCGGGGAGCTGTTTTTT CASIGVTTGELFF
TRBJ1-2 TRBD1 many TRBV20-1 TGCAGTGCTAGTGCCGGGAATAGACAGGGGGGCTACACCTTC CSASAGNRQGGYTF
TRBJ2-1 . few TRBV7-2 TGTGCCAGCAGCTCAAGAAGCGGGTATCGATACAATGAGCAGTTCTTC CASSSRSGYRYNEQFF
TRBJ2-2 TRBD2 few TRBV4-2 TGTGCCAGCAGCCTCAAACTAGCGGGCGGGGAGCTGTTTTTT CASSLKLAGGELFF
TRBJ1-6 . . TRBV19 TGTGCCAGTAGCGACAGCCCTAATTCACCCCTCCACTTT CASSDSPNSPLHF
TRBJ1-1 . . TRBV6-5 TGTGCCAGCGGGTATAGGAACACTGAAGCTTTCTTT CASGYRNTEAFF
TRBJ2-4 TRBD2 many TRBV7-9 TGTGCCAGCAGCCCGAGACTAGCGGGAGTCAAAAACATTCAGTACTTC CASSPRLAGVKNIQYF
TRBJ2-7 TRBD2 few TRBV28 TGTGCCAGCAGCGGGACTAGCGGGGGGCTATTCTCCTACGAGCAGTACTTC CASSGTSGGLFSYEQYF
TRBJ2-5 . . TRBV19 TGTGCCAGTAGCGACCGATGGGAGACCCAGTACTTC CASSDRWETQYF
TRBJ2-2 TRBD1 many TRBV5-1 TGCGCCAGCAGACAGGGGGGAGAGTATACCGGGGAGCTGTTTTTT CASRQGGEYTGELFF
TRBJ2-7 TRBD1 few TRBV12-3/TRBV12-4 TGTGCCAGCACCGCATTCCGGGACAGGGGGCGCGGGCTCTCCTACGAGCAGTACTTC CASTAFRDRGRGLSYEQYF
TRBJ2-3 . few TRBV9 TGTGCCAGCAGCGTAGGGACTGACGAGAGCACAGATACGCAGTATTTT CASSVGTDESTDTQYF
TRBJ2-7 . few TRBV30 TGTGCCTGGAGTGTCGGGCCCCAATCTGACTTC CAWSVGPQSDF
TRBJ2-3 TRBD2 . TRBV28 TGTGCCAGGGACTTTCGGGACTATAGTGCAGATACGCAGTATTTT CARDFRDYSADTQYF
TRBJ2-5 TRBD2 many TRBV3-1 TGTGCCAGCAGCCCCGGGACTAGCGGGAGGGCAGAGACCCAGTACTTC CASSPGTSGRAETQYF
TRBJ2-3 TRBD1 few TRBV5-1 TGCGCCAGCAGACAGGGGGACCCCACAGATACGCAGTATTTT CASRQGDPTDTQYF
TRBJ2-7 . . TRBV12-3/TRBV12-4 TGTGCCAGCAGTTTCTCGGGGTTCGACGAGCAGTACTTC CASSFSGFDEQYF
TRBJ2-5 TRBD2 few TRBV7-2 TGTGCCAGCAGGGCTAGCGGCCAAGAGACCCAGTACTTC CASRASGQETQYF
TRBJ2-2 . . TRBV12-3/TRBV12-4 TGTGCCAGCAGTTTAAATAACGGGAACGGGGAGCTGTTTTTT CASSLNNGNGELFF
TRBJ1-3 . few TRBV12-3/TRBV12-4 TGTGCCAGCAGTTTCGGCAGCCGACCCTCTGGAAACACCATATATTTT CASSFGSRPSGNTIYF
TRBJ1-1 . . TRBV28 TGTGCCAGCAGTACCACTGTAGGGGGAAGGATGAACACTGAAGCTTTCTTT CASSTTVGGRMNTEAFF
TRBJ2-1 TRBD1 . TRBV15 TGTGCCACCAGCAGGGAGACAGGGACCTACAATGAGCAGTTCTTC CATSRETGTYNEQFF
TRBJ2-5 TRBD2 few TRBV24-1 TGTGCCACCAGTGAGCCGCGGGGGGCCCAAGAGACCCAGTACTTC CATSEPRGAQETQYF
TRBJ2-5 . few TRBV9 TGTGCCAGCAGCGTAGACTCGGTAGGAGCCAGGGCCCAGTACTTC CASSVDSVGARAQYF
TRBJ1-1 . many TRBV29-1 TGCAGCGTTGAAGTGGGAATGAACACTGAAGCTTTCTTT CSVEVGMNTEAFF
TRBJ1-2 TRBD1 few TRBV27 TGTGCCAGCAGTCCCGGGACAGGGTGGGGCTATGGCTACACCTTC CASSPGTGWGYGYTF
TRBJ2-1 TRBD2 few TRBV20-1 TGCAGTGCTAGAGTCACTAGCGGGAGTAACTACAATGAGCAGTTCTTC CSARVTSGSNYNEQFF
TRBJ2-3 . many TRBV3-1 TGTGCCAGCAGCCGGGGGACAACAGATACGCAGTATTTT CASSRGTTDTQYF
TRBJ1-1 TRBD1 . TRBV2 TGTGCCAGGACGCCGGGACAGGGGATGAACACTGAAGCTTTCTTT CARTPGQGMNTEAFF
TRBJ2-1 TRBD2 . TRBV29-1 TGCAGCGTTGAAGGAGGACTAGCGGTAAGCTCCTACAATGAGCAGTTCTTC CSVEGGLAVSSYNEQFF
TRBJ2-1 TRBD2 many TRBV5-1 TGCGCCAGCAGCTTGAGACTAGCGGGGGGAAATGAGCAGTTCTTC CASSLRLAGGNEQFF
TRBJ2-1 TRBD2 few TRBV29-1 TGCAGCGTTGAAAAGTTAAGATCGGGGACTAGCTCCTACAATGAGCAGTTCTTC CSVEKLRSGTSSYNEQFF
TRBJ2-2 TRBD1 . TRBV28 TGTGCCAGCAGTTTAGGGAGACAGGGAAGCGGGGAGCTGTTTTTT CASSLGRQGSGELFF
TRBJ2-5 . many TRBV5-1 TGCGCCAGCAGCCCCGGACAGCCCGGGGAGACCCAGTACTTC CASSPGQPGETQYF
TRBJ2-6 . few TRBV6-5 TGTGCCAGCAGTTACTCGATGGGGGGATCAGGGGCCAACGTCCTGACTTTC CASSYSMGGSGANVLTF
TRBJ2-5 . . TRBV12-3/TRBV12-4 TGTGCCAGCAGTTTATACGATGCCGTCCTGCCAGAGACCCAGTACTTC CASSLYDAVLPETQYF
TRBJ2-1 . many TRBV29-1 TGCAGCGTGAAATACGATTTGGAAGATGAGCAGTTCTTC CSVKYDLEDEQFF
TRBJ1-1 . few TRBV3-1 TGTGCCAGCAGCCAAGGAGGCCCTCGCACTGAAGCTTTCTTT CASSQGGPRTEAFF
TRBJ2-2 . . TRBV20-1 TGCAGTGCTAGAGACCTCGGGGCGGGACTTACCTCCGGTGTCACCGGGGAGCTGTTTTTT CSARDLGAGLTSGVTGELFF
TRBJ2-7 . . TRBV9 TGTGCCAGCAGCGATCGGGGCAGGGGTGTTTACGAGCAGTACTTC CASSDRGRGVYEQYF
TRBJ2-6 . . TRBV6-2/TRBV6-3 TGTGCCAGCGGTGGAGGGGGGGCTGGGGCCAACGTCCTGACTTTC CASGGGGAGANVLTF
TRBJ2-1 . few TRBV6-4 TGTGCCAGCAGCCGGATCGGCGGGGAGATCAATGAGCAGTTCTTC CASSRIGGEINEQFF
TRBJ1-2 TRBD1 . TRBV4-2 TGTGCCAGCAGCCAACTTAAATCCGGGACAGGGACGATCTATGGCTACACCTTC CASSQLKSGTGTIYGYTF
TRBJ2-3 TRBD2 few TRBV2 TGTGCCAGCAGTCTAGCGGGGGGTACGACAGATACGCAGTATTTT CASSLAGGTTDTQYF
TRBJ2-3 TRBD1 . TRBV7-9 TGTGCCAGCACCTCAATCCCTGGACAGGGACTAGATACGCAGTATTTT CASTSIPGQGLDTQYF
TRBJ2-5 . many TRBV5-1 TGCGCCAGCAGCACAAGCCAAGAGACCCAGTACTTC CASSTSQETQYF